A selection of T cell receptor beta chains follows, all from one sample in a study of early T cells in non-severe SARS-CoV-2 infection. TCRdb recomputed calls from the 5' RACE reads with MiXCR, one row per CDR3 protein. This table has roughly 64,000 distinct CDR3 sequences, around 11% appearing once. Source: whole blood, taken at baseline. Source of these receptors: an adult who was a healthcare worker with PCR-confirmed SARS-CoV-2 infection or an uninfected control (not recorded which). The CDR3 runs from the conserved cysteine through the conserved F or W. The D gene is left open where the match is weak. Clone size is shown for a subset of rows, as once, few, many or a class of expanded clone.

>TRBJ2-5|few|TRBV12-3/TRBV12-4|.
TGTGCCAGCAGTTTTGACATCGGACGGCTCCAAGAGACCCAGTACTTC
CASSFDIGRLQETQYF
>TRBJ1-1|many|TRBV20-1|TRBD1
TGCAGTGCGGATCCCAGGGGGGGTGAGGGTGAAGCTTTCTTT
CSADPRGGEGEAFF
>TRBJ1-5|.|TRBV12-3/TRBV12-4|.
TGTGCCAGCAGTTTCGGGAGCACCAATCAGCCCCAGCATTTT
CASSFGSTNQPQHF
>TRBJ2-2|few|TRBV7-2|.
TGTGCCAGCAGCCCGCGACTCGAACACACCGGGGAGCTGTTTTTT
CASSPRLEHTGELFF
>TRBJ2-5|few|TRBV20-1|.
TGCAGTGCTGAGGGACTGCAAGAGACCCAGTACTTC
CSAEGLQETQYF
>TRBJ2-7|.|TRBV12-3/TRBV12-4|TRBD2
TGTGCCAACAGTTTAATCGGGGGGTCCTACGAGCAGTACTTC
CANSLIGGSYEQYF
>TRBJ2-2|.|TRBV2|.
TGTGCCAGCGTTTCGGGGGCAAACACCGGGGAGCTGTTTTTT
CASVSGANTGELFF
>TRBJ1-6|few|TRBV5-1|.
TGCGCCAGCAGCTTGGCCAGGGCCGACATGAATTCACCCCTCCACTTT
CASSLARADMNSPLHF
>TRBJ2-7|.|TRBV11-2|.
TGTGCCAGCAGCTCCCTTCGTGGGGGGCCCTACGAGCAGTACTTC
CASSSLRGGPYEQYF
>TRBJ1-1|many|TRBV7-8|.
TGTGCCAGCAGCCTAATGGGGGCTGCCGCTGAAGCTTTCTTT
CASSLMGAAAEAFF
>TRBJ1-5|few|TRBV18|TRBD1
TGTGCCAGCTCACCCACACAGGGGGCTTTGGATCAGCCCCAGCATTTT
CASSPTQGALDQPQHF
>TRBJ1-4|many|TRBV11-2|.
TGTGCCAGCAGCTTAGATCGTCCTTTCCGGCTTGCAGAAAAACTGTTTTTT
CASSLDRPFRLAEKLFF
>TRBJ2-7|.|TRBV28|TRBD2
TGTGCCAGCAGCCCGACTAGCGGGGTTTCCCACGAGCAGTACTTC
CASSPTSGVSHEQYF
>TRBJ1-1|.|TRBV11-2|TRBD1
TGTGCCAGCAGCGGACAGGGCGCTGTGTCCACTGAAGCTTTCTTT
CASSGQGAVSTEAFF
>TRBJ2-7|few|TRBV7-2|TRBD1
TGTGCCAGCAGCCCGCGGACAGGGGTCGGGGACTACGAGCAGTACTTC
CASSPRTGVGDYEQYF
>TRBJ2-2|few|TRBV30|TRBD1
TGTGCCTGGAGGGGGGACAGGGCGAACACCGGGGAGCTGTTTTTT
CAWRGDRANTGELFF
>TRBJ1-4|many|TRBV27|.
TGTGCCAGCAGTTCCACCATACTTAGGGGAATCGAAAAACTGTTTTTT
CASSSTILRGIEKLFF
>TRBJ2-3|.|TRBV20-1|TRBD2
TGCAGTGCTACCAGACTAGCGGGGGGCACAGATACGCAGTATTTT
CSATRLAGGTDTQYF
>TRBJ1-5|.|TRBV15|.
TGTGCCACCAGCAGAGGGGGGAACAATCAGCCCCAGCATTTT
CATSRGGNNQPQHF
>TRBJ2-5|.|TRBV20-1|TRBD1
TGCAGTGCTTTCCTTTCAGGGGGCGCTAAGACCCAGTACTTC
CSAFLSGGAKTQYF
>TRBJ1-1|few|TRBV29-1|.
TGCAGCGTTGAACAGGGAGACACTGAAGCTTTCTTT
CSVEQGDTEAFF
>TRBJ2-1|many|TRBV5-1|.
TGCGCCAGCAGCGTACAGGGATATGAGCAGTTCTTC
CASSVQGYEQFF
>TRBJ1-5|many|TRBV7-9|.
TGTGCCAGCAGCTTAGGCGATGGGCCCCAGCATTTT
CASSLGDGPQHF
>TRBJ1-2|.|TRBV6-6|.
TGTGCCAGCAGTGACTTAATCATACCCGGGACGCCACATTCCACCTTC
CASSDLIIPGTPHSTF
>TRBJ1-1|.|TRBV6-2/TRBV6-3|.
TGTGCCAGCAGGTCGGACAGTTTGCGTACTGAAGCTTTCTTT
CASRSDSLRTEAFF